This T cell receptor (beta chain) is drawn from a study of T cell repertoires in cytomegalovirus infection. Study conclusions and caveats: HLA-C-restricted CMV-specific TCR beta clonotypes prevailed in the ex vivo response.

Regarding this clonotype: Antigen unknown.

V was pared by 3 bases and J by 3 bases, with 8 bases between. This CDR3 has 14 amino acids. CDR1 is SGHTA, CDR2 FQGNSA, per germline. One entry per CDR3 protein results from TCRdb running MiXCR on the reads. The sample holds 550,000 to 850,000 distinct CDR3 sequences; approximately 33% are singletons and the top ten take roughly 18%. The sample was cultured PBMCs, taken from culture after CMV antigen stimulation. The clonotype originates from a human donor in good health (CMV status not recorded). Some clones in this sample may be carry-over from other donors' samples. The chain uses TRBV7-2 and TRBJ2-2; D might be TRBD2 (6 bases). This CDR3 is CASSFGSHTGELFF. The CDR3 bases are TGTGCCAGCAGCTTCGGGAGTCACACCGGGGAGCTGTTTTTT.